The subject of this entry is one T cell receptor beta chain. Its cognate antigen has yet to be identified. It may be a read error: a sequence one base away is much more abundant. This sample stems from a study of T cells in Graves' hyperthyroidism and ophthalmopathy (dated by TCRdb to the late 2010s). Looking at the study overall: Peripheral blood samples were taken at initial diagnosis, before any treatment was given. The study also compared thyroid tissue and blood T-cell repertoires from more than 5 Graves' hyperthyroidism patients. To identify TCR V-J signatures that set the groups apart, the researchers used a discovery cohort of approximately 98 patients, made up of about 44 with Graves' ophthalmopathy and about 60 with stable Graves' hyperthyroidism. Prospective prediction of ophthalmopathy was tested in an independent validation cohort of approximately 19 hyperthyroidism patients and 17 patients who later progressed to ophthalmopathy. The 85 to 100 discovery patients were divided at random into training and test sets in a 7:3 ratio. After sampling, hyperthyroidism patients received methimazole starting at 30 mg daily, and ophthalmopathy patients received high-dose intravenous methylprednisolone. TCR Vbeta CDR3 sequencing of 135 peripheral blood samples (under 45 ophthalmopathy, 75 or so hyperthyroidism and around 17 progressor patients) is reported in the paper.

Ophthalmopathy patients had moderately to severely active disease, Clinical Activity Score of at least 3, NOSPECS grade of at least 4, and duration under 3 months. Patients with uncontrolled infections, other autoimmune diseases, pregnancy or lactation were excluded. Clinical symptoms, serum thyroxine and TRAb, thyroid ultrasound, and orbital computed tomography formed the basis for the diagnoses. PBMCs were isolated from more than 8 ml of fresh peripheral blood by Ficoll-Paque density gradient centrifugation. Trizol reagent was used to extract total RNA, and RNA quality was then checked on an Agilent 2100 Bioanalyzer. What the research found in general, with its limitations: No statistical method was used to set the sample size in advance, and investigators knew the group allocation. Most expanded thyroid clonotypes (frequency above 0.001) were also found in blood, which suggests that blood repertoires may mirror thyroid immune responses. In validation, the model predicted progression to ophthalmopathy a median of roughly 6.5 months before onset, with roughly 71% sensitivity and roughly 79% specificity. A 13 V-J signature model separated ophthalmopathy from stable hyperthyroidism, with 87.88% sensitivity and about 81% specificity in cross-validation and 80%/75% in testing.

The CDR3 goes from the cysteine to the phenylalanine over 14 residues. The sequence is cut down to CDR3 DNA, 42 bases in frame from base 1. CDR1 and CDR2 (SGHAT, FQDESV) derive from the germline V gene (reference sequence). V sheds 4 bases and J sheds 6 bases, leaving 15 bases between their ends. The TCR beta CDR3 regions were amplified from the RNA transcripts. The TCR CDR3 was subjected to a first round of RT-PCR using the HTBI primer set and the Qiagen OneStep RT-PCR kit. Libraries were constructed in a second round of multiplex PCR, after which size selection and purification were carried out. Sequencing of the libraries was done on an Illumina HiSeq2000 using paired-end 100 bp reads. Under the source paper's analysis protocol: SOAPnuke was used to process the raw data, with reads discarded if the reads contained adapters or uncalled bases, had a mean Phred below 15, or lacked an exact constant-primer or identifier match. High-quality paired reads were merged using COPE v1.2.5, and each unique nucleotide sequence was defined as a clonotype. Clonotypes were aligned to IMGT TRBV, TRBD and TRBJ reference segments using MiTCR v1.1. Analysis was restricted to V-J combinations with a frequency above 0.0001, which covered roughly 99% of repertoires. The TCS score was defined as F50 (clonal expansion) divided by E x V (chaos), with BLOSUM62-based TCRdist calculated between CDR3 peptides within each V-J. Welch's t-statistics and random forest reduced 514 V-J features to 13, which were used in a naive Bayes classifier (R e1071). The raw public reads went through TCRdb reprocessing: fastp at Q25, MiXCR clone calling, in-frame beta chains kept. CDR3 protein duplicates are merged, each entry listing the most common genes and DNA. These V and J calls rely on TCRdb rather than the paper's analysis. This sample gives about 350,000 distinct CDR3 sequences in total; roughly an eighth of them show up just once. About a third of the sample is held by the ten biggest clonotypes.

This TCR derives from a woman aged 35 to 49 with Graves' ophthalmopathy. The chain was built from TRBV11-1 and TRBJ1-2, and perhaps TRBD1 as D gene, on 6 matching bases. Sequencing input: blood. In nucleotides, the sequence is TGTGCCAGCAGCTGGGGACAATTAAACCATGGCTACACCTTC. Its protein reads: CASSWGQLNHGYTF. The CDR3, completed at both ends by the reference TRBV11-1 and TRBJ1-2 genes, gives the full variable domain EAEVAQSPRYKITEKSQAVAFWCDPISGHATLYWYRQILGQGPELLVQFQDESVVDDSQLPKDRFSAERLKGVDSTLKIQPAELGDSAMYLCASSWGQLNHGYTFGSGTRLTVV.